This T cell receptor beta chain appears in the sequencing data of a study of immune cell composition in non-small cell lung cancer. The data were produced by immunoSEQ multiplex PCR, yet TCRdb's version contains in-frame clones alone and is incomplete. In the table there are some 9,200 clones, approximately 64% of which are singletons. Frozen unsorted single-cell suspensions supplied the genomic DNA. Germline V gene data show CDR1 as SGDLS and CDR2 as YYNGEE. This CDR3 is 17 amino acids long. Unmatched junction bases numbered 6, after V lost 2 bases and J lost 3 bases. V and J are TRBV9 and TRBJ2-3, with TRBD2 matching over 13 bases. The material sequenced was lung tumor tissue. The receptor was isolated from a human donor with non-small cell lung cancer. CDR3 sequence: CASSVRTSGGGTDTQYF. CDR3 nucleotide sequence: TGTGCCAGCAGCGTGCGGACTAGCGGGGGAGGGACAGATACGCAGTATTTT.